This paragraph covers one T cell receptor beta chain sequence. Antigen: not known. These data come from a study of post-analysis software for immune sequencing data. Study-wide points: There were roughly 5 TRBV segments more frequent in patients than controls, and TRBV5-6, TRBV5-1 and TRBV20-1 were among them.

J gave up 4 bases and V 4 bases, and 5 bases lay outside the gene matches. This CDR3 region has 14 residues. Per germline, CDR1 SGHRS and CDR2 YFSETQ. Built from TCR beta cDNA, the libraries had unique molecular identifiers in them. MiXCR, run by TCRdb on the PCR reads, gives a single entry per CDR3 protein. The top ten hold under 5.5% of the sample, which has around 260,000 distinct CDR3 sequences, 36% seen once. The V call is TRBV5-1, the J call TRBJ2-1, with 7 bases matching TRBD1. The receptor was isolated from a girl aged 10 to 17 with multiple sclerosis. Sequenced sample: blood. This chain's CDR3 is CASSAGTEYNEQFF. In DNA, the CDR3 is TGCGCCAGCAGCGCCGGGACAGAATACAATGAGCAGTTCTTC.